This T cell receptor (beta chain) came from a study of cytomegalovirus exposure and HLA in healthy donors listed by TCRdb under 2017. Describing the broader study: In an earlier analysis of 450 to 750 of the donors, around 290 Gb of sequence data and 90 million to 130 million unique TCR beta sequences from about 179 million T cells were reported. Roughly 300 gigabases of sequencing data and 70 million to 85 million unique TCR sequences were included in an early release covering 500 to 750 HLA-typed donors. Of the 300 to 500 genotyped donors, 81% were placed in the genetic ancestry cluster associated with self-reported Caucasian donors. The study was designed to test whether signatures of past pathogen exposure could be identified by cataloging public T cell receptors. The T cell repertoires of 700 or so subjects were profiled by immunosequencing and related to cytomegalovirus serostatus. A separate validation cohort of some 130 different subjects was used in addition to the approximately 640-subject first cohort. To predict cytomegalovirus infection status, the study combined high-throughput TCR immunosequencing, statistical association of individual TCRs with disease status, and machine learning. A later analysis re-examined previously published TCR beta repertoires from several hundred donors and added high-resolution HLA genotyping to investigate patterns of TCR occurrence. The later analysis used no new phenotypic data to find candidate immune exposures, relying instead on TCR beta sequences and their occurrence across donors. An earlier analysis of approximately 640 of the donors applied high-throughput TCR beta sequencing to assess whether each TCR beta V gene segment acted as functional or pseudogenic. Donor age, sex, ethnicity and CMV serostatus were compiled alongside the repertoire data. A later genetic analysis used genome-wide SNP genotypes for about three fifths of the 666 donors, treating that subset as a discovery cohort. All discovery cohort repertoires had been generated using a single sequencing platform. Class I and class II HLA loci were covered by the typing at four-digit resolution. Typing coverage differed by locus: A, B, C, DRB1 and DQB1 were typed in roughly 629-630 donors, DQA1 in 522, DPA1 in roughly 590, and DPB1 in 450 to 490. A handful of DR-DQ haplotypes were handled as single units for association and clustering because linkage in the cohort was strong. Among roughly 370 genotyped donors of the cohort, an average of about 240,000 unique TCR beta nucleotide sequences were sequenced per donor, about a sixth of them non-productive. General findings and caveats noted by the study authors: When HLA alleles, especially DR and DQ, strongly co-occurred, attributing TCR associations to individual alleles was difficult. A total of some 180 TCR beta chains were listed by the study as associated with cytomegalovirus. A later genetic analysis reported fewer N-insertions in productive TCRs among donors in an Asian-associated ancestry cluster than the roughly 640-donor mean. Correlated functional status among segregating V segments might be attributable to linkage disequilibrium, but an unknown experimental factor could not be ruled out. An earlier analysis of approximately 530 of the donors showed that most TCR beta V segments appeared in productive rearrangements either about 90% or about 30% of the time, which broadly matched IMGT annotations. Presence/absence analyses assumed roughly uniform sequencing depth across donors, an assumption that may not hold. The 87-base-pair reads could not distinguish some IMGT-functional V segments, including TRBV6-2 and TRBV6-3, so those segments were excluded. CMV serostatus was the only immune exposure information available for the cohort. An association between a missense DCLRE1C variant and V-gene and J-gene trimming of TCR beta chains was found in a later genetic analysis and replicated in an independent cohort. Several of the top co-occurrence clusters appeared to be linked to parvovirus B19, influenza, CMV and Epstein-Barr virus, according to a later analysis. Across donors, most TCR sequences were observed very rarely, whereas some public TCRs were present in many individuals. A later analysis found that TCR association rates varied across HLA loci, with DRB1 alleles showing the most associated TCRs and HLA-C alleles the fewest. Cytomegalovirus status was reported to be diagnosed by the classifier with high specificity and sensitivity in both the original and validation cohorts. In vitro tests confirmed that three of the cytomegalovirus-associated TCR beta chains recognize cytomegalovirus antigens. The sequencing pipeline was judged likely to have produced a cluster of highly shared sequence variants as a technical artifact. In a later analysis, some 17,000 TCR beta sequences were associated with specific HLA alleles at a false discovery rate of 0.05. According to the authors, the approach could potentially be generalized to other disease states and immunological phenotypes. The earlier analysis of some 560 of the donors excluded some 15 rarely observed V segments, including chromosome 9 orphons, because counts were too low. The cohort was sequenced for TCR beta chains only, and without alpha or paired-chain data the features that could be detected were limited. Because some donors lacked HLA typing at each locus, the association tests relied only on the typed subset. A further reported finding was that TCR beta sequences accurately predicted the HLA-A and HLA-B alleles for most subjects in the first cohort. In a later analysis, HLA-associated TCR beta chains were found to be more clonally expanded and to have lower generation probabilities than equally common non-associated chains. In a later analysis, most CMV-associated TCR beta chains were found to appear HLA-restricted, with HLA associations seemingly driven largely by CMV exposure.

Library creation used the immunoSEQ multiplex PCR assay. For the multiplex PCR, a mixture combining 60 forward primers for TCR Vbeta segments and 13 reverse primers for TCR Jbeta segments was used. The CDR3 region of rearranged TCR beta genes was amplified from genomic DNA by a multiplex PCR assay. The Illumina HiSeq System was used to sequence the amplified TCR beta libraries as 87-base-pair reads. The original methods were these. Across the 666 repertoires, a later analysis counted 78 million or so unique TCR beta chains, some 11 million of which were shared by at least two donors. To remove PCR and sequencing errors, raw reads were error-corrected and collapsed into unique sequences using a nearest-neighbor algorithm that merged closely related sequences. CDR3 sequences were aligned to IMGT reference sequences to assign V, D and J gene segments. Each retained sequence needed at least a six-nucleotide match to both a V gene segment and a J gene segment. A rearrangement counted as productive if the CDR3 had no stop codons and remained in frame with V and J, and every other rearrangement counted as non-productive. Following IMGT convention, CDR3 was defined as the stretch from the second conserved V-encoded cysteine up to the conserved J-encoded phenylalanine. The earlier analysis of about 610 of the donors excluded sequences that lacked an unambiguous match to a single V gene segment. An earlier analysis of over 450 of the donors classified V segments as functional when productive rearrangements were above 56.7% and as segregating when the standard deviation between donors was above 5%. To diagnose cytomegalovirus status from the catalog of TCR beta chain sequences, a statistical classification framework was built. V and J gene assignment, in a later analysis, came from comparing TCR nucleotide sequences with IMGT/GENE-DB human TR gene sequences. Using the TCRdist pipeline, a later analysis assigned CDR3 sequences along with most-parsimonious VDJ recombination scenarios. In a later analysis, each TCR beta chain was defined by its CDR3 amino acid sequence together with its V-gene family, and reads lacking a unique V-gene family were excluded. To address suspected cross-contamination and a sequencing artifact, a later analysis removed 450 to 700 highly shared, low-generation-probability nucleotide sequences. In a later analysis, a clonal expansion index was calculated for each public chain from normalized within-repertoire ranks of inferred template counts. In a later analysis, generation probabilities were computed using a VDJ recombination model fitted to out-of-frame rearrangements, and the results were checked against IGoR. In a later analysis, hypergeometric tests were used to score TCR-TCR, TCR-HLA and TCR-CMV co-occurrence, with a repertoire-size bias correction applied to TCR pairs. False discovery rates were estimated in a later analysis by permuting HLA or CMV assignments 20 times. A later analysis grouped co-occurring TCRs with DBSCAN, adding TCRdist sequence similarity when clustering within HLA-allele-positive subsets. For co-occurrence clustering, repertoires with fewer than 30,000 or more than 120,000 public chains were excluded, along with about five repertoires with anomalous nucleotide sharing. The source is immuneACCESS, and TCRdb retained only in-frame sequences with V and J called. Part of the clones is not carried over; for the studies checked, unresolved V genes explain less than half of this, and the remainder is unexplained. V, J and clone size are taken as reported in that table, and D and trimming were inferred from the DNA itself. The sample table contains some 140,000 clones; only one count was recorded for around 72% of them. Around 1.2% of the sample is taken by the ten largest.

At the junction V is shortened by 1 base and J by 8 bases, with 11 bases in between. The CDR3 holds 13 amino acids from the cysteine to the phenylalanine. The only DNA kept is the CDR3, 39 bases in frame from the first base. The germline V gene encodes CDR1 ENHRY and CDR2 SYGVKD. This clone has only a few counts. It lacks a known antigen. The sample holds no much larger clone one base away, and base qualities are not on file. The cohort consisted of 600 to 700 healthy bone marrow donors. At the time of sampling, all cohort members were nominally healthy, though unrecorded immune exposures were likely present. The donor was CMV seronegative and belonged to the group of 352 seronegative cohort members. A peripheral blood sample was collected from each donor, and TCR beta sequencing was performed on peripheral blood mononuclear cells. Genomic DNA extraction from the blood cell samples was performed with the Qiagen DNeasy Blood Extraction Kit.

Specimen: PBMCs. The TCR comes from a woman aged 40 to 55 in good health and CMV-seronegative. The chain is encoded by TRBV10-3 joined to TRBJ1-1; the D segment could be TRBD1, given 6 matching bases. The encoded CDR3 is CAISEFRGMEAFF. The DNA sequence reads TGTGCCATCAGTGAGTTCAGGGGAATGGAAGCTTTCTTT.